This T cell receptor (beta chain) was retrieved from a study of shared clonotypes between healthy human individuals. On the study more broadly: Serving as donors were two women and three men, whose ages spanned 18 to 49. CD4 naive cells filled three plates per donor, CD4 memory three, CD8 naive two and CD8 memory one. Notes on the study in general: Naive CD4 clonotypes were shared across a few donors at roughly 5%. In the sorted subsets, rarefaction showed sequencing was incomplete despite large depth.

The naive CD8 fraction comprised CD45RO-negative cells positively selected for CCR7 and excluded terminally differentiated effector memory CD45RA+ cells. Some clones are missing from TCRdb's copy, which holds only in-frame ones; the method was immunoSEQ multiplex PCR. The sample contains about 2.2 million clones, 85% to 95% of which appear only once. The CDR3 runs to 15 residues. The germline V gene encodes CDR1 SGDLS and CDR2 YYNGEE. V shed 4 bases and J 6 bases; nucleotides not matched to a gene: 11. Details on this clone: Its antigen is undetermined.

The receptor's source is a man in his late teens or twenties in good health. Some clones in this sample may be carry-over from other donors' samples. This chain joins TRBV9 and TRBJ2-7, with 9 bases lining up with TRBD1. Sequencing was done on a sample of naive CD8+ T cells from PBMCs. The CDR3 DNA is TGTGCCAGCAGCATCCGGGACAGGGCAATTAGCGAGCAGTACTTC. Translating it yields CASSIRDRAISEQYF.